This T cell receptor beta chain was found in a study of metastatic and nonmetastatic thyroid tumors. Looking at the study overall: For malignant and benign thyroid patients, tumor or nodule tissue and blood were the sources whose repertoires were compared.

Findings and caveats of the study: The reported finding was significantly higher TCR beta diversity in malignant thyroid tumors relative to benign nodules, in blood and tumor.

All patients were untreated before thyroid surgery. In the case of this clone: Its matching antigen is unknown.

Under the authors' procedure: The study built a papillary thyroid cancer distant-metastasis classifier from CDR3 differences across clinicopathological groups. TCRdb ran MiXCR on the PCR reads. TCRdb, rather than the study authors, made the V and J calls. The data hold about 21,000 clones, with about 11% observed a single time. Trimming pared 6 bases from V and 5 bases from J, leaving 13 bases between. This CDR3 is 14 amino acids long. The germline V gene encodes CDR1 MDHEN and CDR2 SYDVKM. Sequencing was carried out using blood. The receptor comes from a female donor with papillary thyroid cancer or a benign thyroid nodule (not recorded which). Some clones in this sample may be carry-over from other donors' samples. This chain links TRBV28 with TRBJ2-2; D is uncertain. CDR3 in amino acids: CASRPDTLTGELFF. The CDR3 DNA reads as TGTGCCAGCAGGCCAGACACCTTAACCGGGGAGCTGTTTTTT.